This TCR beta chain was sequenced in a study of blood T cell repertoires in COVID-19. Methods used by the authors: From reference gene primer amplification, estimates of nucleated cell counts were derived. The data were produced by immunoSEQ multiplex PCR, yet TCRdb's version contains in-frame clones alone and is incomplete. The DNA was the basis for D and trimming; V, J and clone size are from that table. The table shows some 250,000 clones, with almost 85% occurring only once. V shed 4 bases and J shed 5 bases, with 17 bases lying between them. Germline CDR1 reads SNHLY; CDR2 reads FYNNEI. The CDR3 runs 15 residues.

The sequencing input was PBMCs or T cells enriched from blood (not recorded which). The rearrangement joins TRBV2 to TRBJ1-2; the D gene is possibly TRBD1 (5 bases). The receptor was derived from a man in his forties who had recovered from COVID-19. The CDR3 region is CASSALGGDRYGYTF. CDR3 coding DNA: TGTGCCAGCAGTGCTTTGGGAGGGGATCGGTATGGCTACACCTTC.